Below are 13 T cell receptor beta chains sequenced from a single sample in a study of shared clonotypes between healthy human individuals. This table comes from immunoSEQ multiplex PCR, and its TCRdb copy is limited to in-frame clones, with some not included. The data show 2 million to 2.5 million clones, almost 96% seen once. The sample comprised naive CD4+ T cells sorted from blood. Subset indicated: CD45RA+ positively selected. These receptors all stem from a man in his late teens or twenties in good health.

The chain employs TRBV23-1 and TRBJ1-5; no definite D call. TRBV23-1 is flagged as an ORF with uncertain function. Trimming shortened V by 11 bases and J by 10 bases, and 9 bases separated the two germline ends. The CDR3 spans 9 residues. Written as DNA, the CDR3 is TGCGCCGCCCCCGGCCCCCAGCATTTT. This gives the protein CAAPGPQHF.

The V and J genes are TRBV2 and TRBJ1-1; maybe TRBD1 (6 bases). The CDR3 runs 15 residues. Per germline, CDR1 SNHLY and CDR2 FYNNEI. V was pared by 6 bases and J by 5 bases, with 19 bases between. DNA for the CDR3: TGTGCCAGCAGCGAGCTGGGGCAGGGGAAAACTGAAGCTTTCTTT. Translation gives CASSELGQGKTEAFF. The entire variable domain, with the rest obtained from reference TRBV2 and TRBJ1-1, is as follows: EPEVTQTPSHQVTQMGQEVILRCVPISNHLYFYWYRQILGQKVEFLVSFYNNEISEKSEIFDDQFSVERPDGSNFTLKIRSTKLEDSAMYFCASSELGQGKTEAFFGQGTRLTVV.

The chain combines TRBV28 with TRBJ2-7; D might be TRBD1 (6 bases). Trimming pared 0 bases from V and 2 bases from J, leaving 8 bases between. Germline CDR1 MDHEN, CDR2 SYDVKM. The CDR3 has 14 amino acids. CDR3 sequence (DNA): TGTGCCAGCAGTTTATGGGGGGCGGCCTACGAGCAGTACTTC. Translation: CASSLWGAAYEQYF.

The chain has TRBV6-5 and TRBJ2-1; maybe TRBD2 (5 bases). This CDR3 has 15 residues. The germline V gene encodes CDR1 MNHEY and CDR2 SVGAGI. V was cut by 2 bases and J by 6 bases, with 14 bases left in between. The chain's CDR3 is CASSYPLAPGNEQFF. The CDR3 DNA reads TGTGCCAGCAGTTACCCGCTAGCTCCGGGCAATGAGCAGTTCTTC.

The chain has TRBV6-1 and TRBJ1-5, with D possibly matching TRBD1 (5 bases). Trimming left V 4 bases short and J 0 bases short, with 13 bases between. CDR3 length: 16 residues. CDR1 and CDR2 from the germline V gene are MNHNS and SASEGT. The CDR3: CASSAIGGYSNQPQHF. The CDR3 region has the DNA TGTGCCAGCAGTGCCATTGGGGGTTATAGCAATCAGCCCCAGCATTTT.

V gene TRBV5-4 combines with J gene TRBJ2-7; the D is unclear. This CDR3 has 13 amino acids. CDR1 and CDR2 (germline): SGHNT, YYREEE (reference sequence). Trimming removed 0 bases at V and 6 bases at J, with 10 bases between. CDR3 protein: CASSLEGNGEQYF. CDR3 in DNA: TGTGCCAGCAGCTTGGAAGGGAATGGCGAGCAGTACTTC.

The chain employs TRBV27 and TRBJ1-4; 7 nucleotides agree with TRBD1. Per germline, CDR1 MNHEY and CDR2 SMNVEV (reference sequence). V lost 0 bases, J lost 9 bases, and 13 bases stayed unmatched. The CDR3 length is 17 residues. The CDR3 nucleotides are TGTGCCAGCAGTTTATCAGTGGGCGGGACAGTCACGAAAAAACTGTTTTTT. As protein: CASSLSVGGTVTKKLFF. Combining the CDR3 with reference TRBV27 and TRBJ1-4 gives the whole variable domain EAQVTQNPRYLITVTGKKLTVTCSQNMNHEYMSWYRQDPGLGLRQIYYSMNVEVTDKGDVPEGYKVSRKEKRNFPLILESPSPNQTSLYFCASSLSVGGTVTKKLFFGSGTQLSVL.

The chain combines TRBV5-1 with TRBJ2-2, with 12 nucleotides matching TRBD2. V shed 0 bases, J shed 6 bases, and the junction held 6 bases outside the gene matches. CDR1 is SGHRS, CDR2 YFSETQ, per germline. The CDR3 contains 17 residues. The CDR3 sequence is CASSLGLAGEVAGELFF. Here the CDR3 DNA reads TGCGCCAGCAGCTTGGGACTAGCGGGAGAAGTGGCCGGGGAGCTGTTTTTT.

The V call is TRBV7-9, the J call TRBJ2-5; D gene uncertain. The CDR3 is 14 residues long. Between the trimmed V and J ends, which lost 5 bases and 0 bases, there was a span of 10 bases. Germline V lookup: CDR1 SEHNR, CDR2 FQNEAQ (reference sequence). Here the CDR3 DNA reads TGTGCCAGCAGCCCAACGTCGTACCAAGAGACCCAGTACTTC. It encodes CASSPTSYQETQYF. Complete variable domain (other parts from reference TRBV7-9 and TRBJ2-5): DTGVSQNPRHKITKRGQNVTFRCDPISEHNRLYWYRQTLGQGPEFLTYFQNEAQLEKSRLLSDRFSAERPKGSFSTLEIQRTEQGDSAMYLCASSPTSYQETQYFGPGTRLLVL.

The genes are TRBV2 and TRBJ2-7; tentative D call: TRBD2 (6 bases). CDR1 is SNHLY and CDR2 is FYNNEI in the germline V gene. Trimming pared 6 bases from V and 6 bases from J, leaving 15 bases between. This CDR3 region has 13 residues. As DNA, the CDR3 is TGTGCCAGCAGCGGTGGAGGGACGGGCGAGCAGTACTTC. Translation: CASSGGGTGEQYF.

This clone was detected only a few times. The chain employs TRBV10-3 and TRBJ1-2; no clear D. This CDR3 contains 12 residues. The germline V and J ends were trimmed by 6 bases and 8 bases, with 13 bases remaining between them. Germline lookup yields CDR1 ENHRY and CDR2 SYGVKD. DNA for the CDR3: TGTGCCATCAGGTCGGAAGGGATGGGCTACACCTTC. Translating gives CAIRSEGMGYTF.

The V gene is TRBV21-1, the J gene TRBJ2-7; the listed D gene, TRBD2, was not tested against the DNA. TRBV21-1 is annotated as a pseudogene. The CDR3 totals 14 residues. The CDR3 protein is CASSTRTSGHEQYF. The CDR3 coding sequence is TGTGCCAGCAGCACCCGGACTAGCGGCCACGAGCAGTACTTC.

Regarding this clone: Within the sample, other DNA sequences also encode this same CDR3. The chain has TRBV28 and TRBJ2-7, with D uncertain. Trimming took off 2 bases at V and 2 bases at J, with 4 bases between the two ends. The CDR3 spans 12 residues. The germline V gene encodes CDR1 MDHEN and CDR2 SYDVKM. The chain's CDR3 is CASSLLPYEQYF. Written as DNA, the CDR3 is TGTGCCAGCAGTTTACTCCCCTACGAGCAGTACTTC.